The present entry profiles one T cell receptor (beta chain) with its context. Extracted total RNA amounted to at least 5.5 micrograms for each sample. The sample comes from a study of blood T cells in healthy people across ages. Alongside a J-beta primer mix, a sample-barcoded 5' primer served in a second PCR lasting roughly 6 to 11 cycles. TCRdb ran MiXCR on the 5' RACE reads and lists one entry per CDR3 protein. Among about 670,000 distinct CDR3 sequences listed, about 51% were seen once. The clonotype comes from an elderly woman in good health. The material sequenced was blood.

CDR3 sequence: CSASGDSLHTGELFF. Here the CDR3 DNA reads TGCAGTGCTAGCGGGGACAGCCTACACACCGGGGAGCTGTTTTTT. The chain couples TRBV20-1 to TRBJ2-2; TRBD1 matches 7 bases. Germline trimming cut 3 bases from V and 3 bases from J; bases unmatched to any gene: 7. The CDR3 is 15 residues long. Germline-derived CDR1 and CDR2 are DFQATT and SNEGSKA (reference sequence).